This T cell receptor (beta chain) is drawn from a study of T cell responses to AZD1222 COVID-19 vaccine. Whole-study results and caveats: Scientists sampled the repertoires only once the peak T cell response had passed. Vaccine-associated CD4 TCRs ranged over spike, dominating at 160-218 and 743-854.

Method: immunoSEQ multiplex PCR; TCRdb's copy keeps in-frame clones and lacks some. The sample includes over 95,000 clones, 85% to 90% of them seen just once. Details on this clone: Its antigen remains unknown.

This CDR3 spans 13 amino acids. V was cut by 5 bases and J by 0 bases, with 8 bases left in between. Germline V lookup: CDR1 MDHEN, CDR2 SYDVKM. The source material was peripheral blood, sampled on day 0 of AZD1222 vaccination. The TCR originated in an adult in good health. V usage is TRBV28 and J usage is TRBJ2-7; no definite D call. The CDR3 sequence is CASSRGDSYEQYF. The CDR3 region has the DNA TGTGCCAGCAGTCGCGGAGACTCCTACGAGCAGTACTTC.